One T cell receptor beta chain is described in this entry. Its antigen is unknown. Sequencing was performed with immunoSEQ multiplex PCR; in TCRdb, only in-frame clones are kept and a portion is missing. This repertoire shows hundreds of thousands of clones, 96% found once; its top ten account for roughly 0.12%. Positively selected for CCR7, the CD45RO-negative cells used as naive CD8 cells excluded terminally differentiated effector memory CD45RA+ cells. The CDR3 loop spans 17 amino acids. The germline gives CDR1 MGHRA, CDR2 YSYEKL. The J segment lost 0 bases and the V segment lost 2 bases, leaving 8 bases of the junction unmatched. This sample stems from a study of shared clonotypes between healthy human individuals. At the level of the study: Donors had three CD4 naive, three CD4 memory, two CD8 naive and one CD8 memory plate apiece. Study conclusions and caveats: Shared clonotypes across all four donors exceeded non-shared ones in generation probability.

This rearrangement joins TRBV4-1 to TRBJ2-7, with 9 bases matching TRBD2. The material sequenced was naive CD8+ T cells sorted from blood. The sequence was collected from a woman aged 25 to 39 in good health. The CDR3 region is CASSQPNRLADSYEQYF. The CDR3, as DNA: TGCGCCAGCAGCCAACCTAACCGACTAGCGGACTCCTACGAGCAGTACTTC.